These T cell receptor beta chains were read from a single sample in a study of cytomegalovirus exposure and HLA in healthy donors. Sequenced by immunoSEQ multiplex PCR; TCRdb stores in-frame clones only, minus some. The sample has about 190,000 clones, around 67% seen once. Source material: PBMCs. These receptors were taken from a woman aged 25 to 39 in good health and CMV-seropositive. Each CDR3 is given with its conserved first and last residue. The D gene is left open where the match is weak. Clone size, where shown, is once, few, many, or a class for clones that have expanded.

TRBJ2-7 | once | TRBV27 | TRBD2 | TGTGCCAGCAGTTTATCGGTAGCGGGGAGGTACGAGCAGTACTTC | CASSLSVAGRYEQYF
TRBJ2-3 | NA | TRBV11-2 | NA | TGTGCCAGCAGCTTATCACCAGCGGGGACAGGAAGCACAGATACGCAGTATTTT | CASSLSPAGTGSTDTQYF
TRBJ2-3 | NA | TRBV11-2 | NA | TGTGCCAGCAGGGATAGGGGAACAGATACGCAGTATTTT | CASRDRGTDTQYF
TRBJ2-1 | few | TRBV6-6 | TRBD2 | TGTGCCAGCAAAGCCTTTACTAGCGGGAGGGCCAATGAGCAGTTCTTC | CASKAFTSGRANEQFF
TRBJ2-7 | NA | TRBV5-6 | NA | TGTGCCAGCACCCTCCTAAACCCGACAGAGGACCAGACCTACGAGCAGTACTTC | CASTLLNPTEDQTYEQYF
TRBJ2-1 | NA | TRBV19 | NA | TGTGCCAGTAGTCCCAACATCTACAATGAGCAGTTCTTC | CASSPNIYNEQFF
TRBJ2-1 | NA | TRBV5-1 | TRBD2 | TGCGCCAGCAGCTTGGGACTAGCGGGACGCATGTCCTACAATGAGCAGTTCTTC | CASSLGLAGRMSYNEQFF
TRBJ1-4 | NA | TRBV7-9 | NA | TGTGCCAGCAGCCCGATCGGGGGGCCGAATGAAAAACTGTTTTTT | CASSPIGGPNEKLFF
TRBJ1-5 | NA | TRBV6-6 | NA | TGTGCCAGCCCTTTAGAGCCCCAGCATTTT | CASPLEPQHF
TRBJ1-4 | NA | TRBV4-1 | NA | TGCGCCAGCAGCCAAGATAACGGGGCGCGGGGTGAAAAACTGTTTTTT | CASSQDNGARGEKLFF
TRBJ1-4 | NA | TRBV6-5 | TRBD1 | TGTGCCAGCAGTAATACGACAGGGTTTGTCGAAAAACTGTTTTTT | CASSNTTGFVEKLFF
TRBJ2-7 | NA | TRBV7-8 | NA | TGTGCCAGCAGCGCCATACAGGGAATCGAGCAGTACTTC | CASSAIQGIEQYF
TRBJ1-1 | NA | TRBV29-1 | NA | TGCAGCGTGGTGAATAGGGGACAACACACCGGCACTGAAGCTTTCTTT | CSVVNRGQHTGTEAFF
TRBJ2-2 | NA | TRBV7-2 | TRBD2 | TGTGCCAGCAGCTTAGAGGCACTAGCGGGGTACACCGGGGAGCTGTTTTTT | CASSLEALAGYTGELFF
TRBJ1-5 | once | TRBV14 | TRBD1 | TGTGCCAGCAGCCAGAACAGGGGAGAGCCCCAGCATTTT | CASSQNRGEPQHF
TRBJ2-1 | NA | TRBV5-4 | NA | TGTGCCAGCAGCTTGATGAGTGGTGAGCAGTTCTTC | CASSLMSGEQFF
TRBJ2-7 | NA | TRBV7-2 | TRBD2 | TGTGCCAGCAGCTCGCCCAGGACTAGCGGGGTCTCCTACGAGCAGTACTTC | CASSSPRTSGVSYEQYF
TRBJ2-7 | NA | TRBV29-1 | TRBD2 | TGCAGCGTTAGGACTAGCGGGAGGTCCACCCCCTACGAGCAGTACTTC | CSVRTSGRSTPYEQYF
TRBJ2-1 | NA | TRBV6-1 | NA | TGTGCCAGCAGGGGCGTAAGGAATGAGCAGTTCTTC | CASRGVRNEQFF
TRBJ2-7 | NA | TRBV28 | TRBD2 | TGTGCCAGCAGTGGGTCTAGCGGAAACACCTACGAGCAGTACTTC | CASSGSSGNTYEQYF
TRBJ2-3 | NA | TRBV11-2 | TRBD2 | TGTGCCAGCAGGGATAGCGGGAACCCCACAGATACGCAGTATTTT | CASRDSGNPTDTQYF
TRBJ1-1 | NA | TRBV21-1 | NA | TGTGCCAGCAGCAAAGGGCCACCGAACACTGAAGCTTTCTTT | CASSKGPPNTEAFF
TRBJ1-1 | NA | TRBV4-1 | TRBD1 | TGCGCCAGCAGCCAGGTCGTCCAGGGGGCAGGGAACACTGAAGCTTTCTTT | CASSQVVQGAGNTEAFF
TRBJ2-5 | NA | TRBV19 | TRBD2 | TGTGCCAGTAGTCCGTGGACTAGCGGGGCCCCCGAGTGGGAGACCCAGTACTTC | CASSPWTSGAPEWETQYF
TRBJ2-1 | NA | TRBV6-4 | TRBD2 | TGTGCCAGCAGTGAGGGCGGGAGGGGCCATGAGCAGTTCTTC | CASSEGGRGHEQFF
TRBJ2-6 | NA | TRBV10-1 | NA | TGCGCCAGCAGTGAGTCGACTTCACATAGGAGCTCTGGGGCCAACGTCCTGACTTTC | CASSESTSHRSSGANVLTF
TRBJ1-2 | NA | TRBV5-6 | NA | TGTGCCAGCACCTCAACAGGGATTAACTATGGCTACACCTTC | CASTSTGINYGYTF
TRBJ1-2 | once | TRBV5-8 | TRBD1 | TGTGCCAGTGACAGGGTCAACTATGGCTACACCTTC | CASDRVNYGYTF
TRBJ2-1 | NA | TRBV6-1 | TRBD2 | TGTGCCATCCGGACTAGCGGGAGGATGAATGAGCAGTTCTTC | CAIRTSGRMNEQFF
TRBJ2-1 | NA | TRBV7-9 | TRBD2 | TGTGCCAGCAGCCCCCTCGGAGCGGGAGTTCGAAATGAGCAGTTCTTC | CASSPLGAGVRNEQFF
TRBJ2-1 | few | TRBV19 | NA | TGTGCCACGGGAGCCCCATCCTACAATGAGCAGTTCTTC | CATGAPSYNEQFF
TRBJ2-7 | NA | TRBV28 | NA | TGTGCCAGCAGGGCTGGGGGGTTTGAGCAGTACTTC | CASRAGGFEQYF
TRBJ2-5 | few | TRBV11-2 | TRBD2 | TGTGCCAGCAGCGACGAATTAGCGGGGTTCTCCGAGGAGCAGTACTTC | CASSDELAGFSEEQYF
TRBJ1-2 | once | TRBV6-1 | TRBD1 | TGTGCCAGCAAGAGTGAGACAGGGGCGTCCTATGGCTACACCTTC | CASKSETGASYGYTF
TRBJ1-3 | NA | TRBV19 | TRBD1 | TGTGCCAGTGCCGCAGCCGGGACAGGGGTCGGAAACACCATATATTTT | CASAAAGTGVGNTIYF
TRBJ2-7 | few | TRBV11-2 | NA | TGTGCCAGCAGCTTAGGGGCAGGTTCCGAGCAGTACTTC | CASSLGAGSEQYF
TRBJ1-3 | NA | TRBV10-3 | NA | TGTGCCATCAGTTCCGCTATGATAAACACCATATATTTT | CAISSAMINTIYF
TRBJ2-1 | NA | TRBV11-2 | NA | TGTGCCAGCAGCTTAGATCCAGTCTCCTCAAGCAATGAGCAGTTCTTC | CASSLDPVSSSNEQFF
TRBJ2-7 | NA | TRBV15 | TRBD2 | TGTGCCACCAGCAGAGAGGGGACTAGGGGTCCCTACGAGCAGTACTTC | CATSREGTRGPYEQYF
TRBJ2-5 | NA | TRBV4-1 | TRBD1 | TGCGCCAGCAGCCAAGATGGGACAGGGGGCAGTGAGACCCAGTACTTC | CASSQDGTGGSETQYF
TRBJ2-5 | NA | TRBV6-1 | NA | TGTGCCAGCATCAGGGGGGCGCCAGTAGAGACCCAGTACTTC | CASIRGAPVETQYF
TRBJ2-5 | NA | TRBV25-1 | NA | TGTGCCAGCTCGGGGGGCGGGAACCAAGAGACCCAGTACTTC | CASSGGGNQETQYF